The 31 T cell receptor beta chains below all came from one sample that was sequenced in a study of blood T cell repertoires in COVID-19. Assay: immunoSEQ multiplex PCR; the TCRdb copy retains only in-frame clones and omits some. This sample yields about 170,000 clones, of which 88% are seen a single time; approximately 2.1% belongs to the top ten. Sequencing was carried out using peripheral blood. The receptor set was obtained from a man aged 50 to 60 who had recovered from COVID-19.

The chain recombines TRBV7-8 with TRBJ1-1; TRBD1 matches at 9 bases. The CDR3 has 13 residues. J lost 8 bases, V lost 3 bases, and 4 bases had no gene match. CDR1 is SGHVS, CDR2 FQNEAQ, per germline. CDR3 loop: CASSLGTGSEAFF. CDR3 coding DNA: TGTGCCAGCAGCTTGGGGACAGGGTCGGAAGCTTTCTTT.

The chain employs TRBV7-2 and TRBJ1-6, with 7 bases fitting TRBD1. The CDR3 consists of 15 residues. After removal of 1 base from V and 5 bases from J, the junction contained 2 bases not matched to a gene. Germline V gene sequence: CDR1 SGHTA, CDR2 FQGNSA. The CDR3 DNA sequence: TGTGCCAGCAGCTTAGGGACAGGTCATAATTCACCCCTCCACTTT. It yields the protein CASSLGTGHNSPLHF.

This clone has just one count. This rearrangement joins TRBV27 to TRBJ2-3; TRBD1 agrees at 11 bases. The trim removed 2 bases at V and 2 bases at J, leaving 3 bases unmatched. The CDR3 is 16 amino acids. From germline, CDR1 is MNHEY and CDR2 SMNVEV (reference sequence). The CDR3 sequence: CASSLRTGGNTDTQYF. In DNA, the CDR3 is TGTGCCAGCAGTTTACGGACAGGGGGCAACACAGATACGCAGTATTTT.

The chain uses TRBV11-2 and TRBJ2-3; the D is unclear. CDR3 length equals 15 residues. The V gene's germline CDR1 is SGHAT and CDR2 FQNNGV. V shed 5 bases and J shed 0 bases, with 12 bases lying between them. The DNA of the CDR3 is TGTGCCAGCAGCCCCTCCCGGTCTAGCACAGATACGCAGTATTTT. Translating gives CASSPSRSSTDTQYF.

V is TRBV2 and J is TRBJ2-7, with D unresolved. The V end lost 3 bases, the J end lost 0 bases, and 9 bases lay between the germline ends. In germline, CDR1 is SNHLY, CDR2 FYNNEI. The CDR3 runs to 14 residues. In DNA form, the CDR3 reads TGTGCCAGCAGTGATTCCGCGTCCTCCTACGAGCAGTACTTC. Protein sequence: CASSDSASSYEQYF.

The chain carries TRBV6-1 and TRBJ2-7; 9 bases match TRBD1. Trimming removed 2 bases from V and 6 bases from J; junction bases left unmatched: 2. The CDR3 sequence is 13 residues long. Germline assignment: CDR1 MNHNS and CDR2 SASEGT. CDR3 sequence reads: CASSETGGREQYF. CDR3 nucleotides: TGTGCCAGCAGTGAAACAGGGGGCCGCGAGCAGTACTTC.

The CDR3 sequence: CASSLALGVTGYTF. The CDR3, as DNA: TGTGCCAGCAGTTTAGCTCTTGGAGTAACTGGCTACACCTTC. The gene calls are TRBV28 and TRBJ1-2, with unresolved D. Germline-derived CDR1 and CDR2 are MDHEN and SYDVKM. The CDR3 contains 14 residues. V was shortened by 2 bases and J by 7 bases, with 14 bases between the two germline ends.

V and J are TRBV6-5 and TRBJ2-3; no clear D gene. Germline values: CDR1 MNHEY, CDR2 SVGAGI. This CDR3 is 16 amino acids long. The V end was cut by 4 bases, the J end by 2 bases, with 16 bases between. The CDR3 sequence: CASSSPGRRSTDTQYF. For the CDR3, the DNA is TGTGCCAGCAGTTCCCCGGGTCGGCGTTCCACAGATACGCAGTATTTT.

The V call is TRBV20-1, the J call TRBJ2-3; TRBD2 might be the D (5 bases). Per germline, CDR1 DFQATT and CDR2 SNEGSKA (reference sequence). With 3 bases removed from V and 6 bases from J, the gap between germline ends came to 7 bases. This CDR3 comprises 11 residues. CDR3 loop: CSASRGDTQYF. CDR3 sequence (DNA): TGCAGTGCTAGCAGAGGGGATACGCAGTATTTT.

The chain recombines TRBV7-2 with TRBJ2-3; no firm D call. The CDR3 is 16 residues long. From germline, CDR1 is SGHTA and CDR2 FQGNSA. V shed 3 bases and J shed 2 bases, with 15 bases lying between them. The CDR3 nucleotides are TGTGCCAGCAGCTTCAATGGCAGATTTAACACAGATACGCAGTATTTT. It encodes CASSFNGRFNTDTQYF.

This clone was detected only once. V usage is TRBV9 and J usage is TRBJ2-1; TRBD2 agrees at 10 bases. CDR1 is SGDLS and CDR2 is YYNGEE in the germline V gene. This CDR3 spans 16 amino acids. With V trimmed by 0 bases and J by 8 bases, 8 bases remained unmatched. This chain's CDR3 is CASSVDLAGVRDEQFF. The CDR3 coding sequence is TGTGCCAGCAGCGTAGATCTAGCGGGAGTTAGGGATGAGCAGTTCTTC.

Comments on this clone: Relative to the germline gene, one junction end is altered; a read error may explain this. The gene calls are TRBV7-2 and TRBJ2-3, with a weak D call TRBD2 (6 bases). In germline, CDR1 is SGHTA, CDR2 FQGNSA. The length of the CDR3 is 14 residues. The CDR3 nucleotides are TGTGCCAGCACCTTAGGCGGGGGCACAGATACGCAGTATTTT. Translation: CASTLGGGTDTQYF.

The rearrangement uses TRBV11-1 and TRBJ1-1; tentative D call: TRBD1 (6 bases). From germline, CDR1 is SGHAT and CDR2 FQDESV (reference sequence). There are 12 residues in the CDR3. V lost 7 bases and J lost 10, with 16 bases in between. In DNA form, the CDR3 reads TGTGCCAGCACCAGGGGAGGGGTCGGAGCTTTCTTT. This sequence encodes CASTRGGVGAFF.

The chain is built from TRBV7-2 and TRBJ1-1; D gene unclear. Germline-derived CDR1 and CDR2 are SGHTA and FQGNSA. Trimming took off 1 base at V and 5 bases at J, with 11 bases between the two ends. This CDR3 is built from 14 residues. The CDR3 spells CASSLGHSGTEAFF. The CDR3 DNA is TGTGCCAGCAGCTTAGGCCATTCGGGGACTGAAGCTTTCTTT.

The chain uses TRBV11-2 and TRBJ2-7; weak D call: TRBD1 (6 bases). From germline, CDR1 is SGHAT and CDR2 FQNNGV. Trimming removed 5 bases at V and 3 bases at J, with 17 bases between. This CDR3 contains 15 residues. In nucleotides, the CDR3 is TGTGCCAGCAGCGCGCCTCAGGGGTACGGCTACGAGCAGTACTTC. It specifies CASSAPQGYGYEQYF.

About this clone: Within the sample, other DNA sequences also encode this same CDR3. The CDR3 DNA reads as TGTGCCAGCTCACCACTTCCGTCAGAAGGAGGGAACACTGAAGCTTTCTTT. It encodes CASSPLPSEGGNTEAFF. The rearrangement uses TRBV18 and TRBJ1-1; D gene uncertain. The CDR3 contains 17 residues. Per the germline V gene, CDR1 is KGHSH and CDR2 is LQKENI. V was trimmed by 1 base and J by 1 base, leaving 16 bases between them.

This chain connects TRBV4-1 to TRBJ2-3, with 14 bases matching TRBD2. V was clipped by 3 bases and J by 2 bases; unmatched bases: 4. This CDR3 spans 17 amino acids. CDR1 and CDR2 (germline): MGHRA, YSYEKL. CDR3 in amino acids: CASSHGLAGGYTDTQYF. The CDR3 DNA reads as TGCGCCAGCAGCCATGGACTAGCGGGGGGATACACAGATACGCAGTATTTT.

This CDR3 reads CASSYRPPGQLYEQYF. Here the CDR3 DNA reads TGTGCCAGCAGTTACCGCCCTCCGGGACAGCTTTACGAGCAGTACTTC. The chain has TRBV28 and TRBJ2-7; 7 nucleotides align to TRBD1. The germline V gene has CDR1 MDHEN and CDR2 SYDVKM. Losses at the gene ends were 4 bases for V and 4 bases for J; bases not matched to a gene: 13. This CDR3 has 16 residues.

The chain joins TRBV6-5 to TRBJ1-2; D might be TRBD1 (6 bases). The CDR3 has 14 amino acids. Germline values: CDR1 MNHEY, CDR2 SVGAGI. V was clipped by 9 bases and J by 1 base, with 15 bases between them. CDR3 amino acids: CASTGTPYNYGYTF. In DNA, the CDR3 is TGTGCCAGTACCGGGACACCTTATAACTATGGCTACACCTTC.

V is TRBV28 and J is TRBJ1-5; TRBD1 might be the D (6 bases). This CDR3 contains 15 residues. Germline V lookup: CDR1 MDHEN, CDR2 SYDVKM. Trimming removed 8 bases from V and 2 bases from J, with 16 bases in between. The CDR3 sequence: CASAAGGAGNQPQHF. CDR3 sequence (DNA): TGTGCCAGCGCCGCCGGGGGGGCGGGCAATCAGCCCCAGCATTTT.

The gene calls are TRBV5-6 and TRBJ1-2; 7 bases fit TRBD1. The CDR3 spans 14 residues. Trimming at V came to 4 bases and at J to 8 bases, leaving 11 bases not matched to a gene. In germline, CDR1 is SGHDT, CDR2 YYEEEE. This CDR3 is CASSLTQGVRGYTF. The DNA of the CDR3 is TGTGCCAGCAGCCTAACCCAGGGGGTACGGGGCTACACCTTC. The full variable domain, completed using reference TRBV5-6 and TRBJ1-2, is DAGVTQSPTHLIKTRGQQVTLRCSPKSGHDTVSWYQQALGQGPQFIFQYYEEEERQRGNFPDRFSGHQFPNYSSELNVNALLLGDSALYLCASSLTQGVRGYTFGSGTRLTVV.

The V call is TRBV14, the J call TRBJ1-1, with D hard to call. The V gene lost 5 bases and the J gene lost 3 bases, with 10 bases spanning the gap. Germline values: CDR1 SGHDN, CDR2 FVKESK. This CDR3 has 13 amino acids. CDR3 amino acids: CASSKGLYTEAFF. Written as DNA, the CDR3 is TGTGCCAGCAGCAAAGGTCTCTACACTGAAGCTTTCTTT.

This clone showed up just once. The rearrangement links TRBV6-5 to TRBJ2-5; D is uncertain. CDR3 length: 13 residues. CDR1 MNHEY and CDR2 SVGAGI come from the germline V gene. The V and J ends lost 4 bases and 1 base respectively, with 7 bases between them. The CDR3 spells CASSSGLQETQYF. The DNA of the CDR3 is TGTGCCAGCAGTTCAGGTCTCCAAGAGACCCAGTACTTC.

The chain joins TRBV9 to TRBJ1-1, with 10 bases matching TRBD1. The CDR3 sequence is 16 residues long. Germline assignment: CDR1 SGDLS and CDR2 YYNGEE. The ends lost 4 bases at V and 0 bases at J; junction bases unmatched: 6. CDR3 nucleotide sequence: TGTGCCAGCAGCCCGAGACAGGGGGCGATGAACACTGAAGCTTTCTTT. This gives the protein CASSPRQGAMNTEAFF.

V gene TRBV18 combines with J gene TRBJ1-5; the D gene is possibly TRBD1 (6 bases). Germline CDR1 and CDR2: KGHSH and LQKENI. The CDR3 contains 15 residues. The V end was cut by 3 bases, the J end by 3 bases, with 12 bases between. The CDR3 is CASSPDDRINQPQHF. CDR3 coding DNA: TGTGCCAGCTCACCTGACGACAGGATCAATCAGCCCCAGCATTTT.

This chain uses TRBV24-1 with TRBJ2-7; D gene ambiguous. CDR3 size: 12 residues. The V end was cut by 5 bases, the J end by 11 bases, with 15 bases between. Germline loops: CDR1 KGHDR, CDR2 SFDVKD. The CDR3 DNA is TGTGCCACCAGTGCTGAGGCCGGTAAGGAGTACTTC. It translates to CATSAEAGKEYF.

The CDR3 protein is CASSPGGTPDTEAFF. The DNA for the CDR3 is TGTGCCAGCAGCCCCGGAGGAACTCCTGACACTGAAGCTTTCTTT. The rearrangement links TRBV7-9 to TRBJ1-1; D gene unclear. V dropped 5 bases and J dropped 3 bases, with 16 bases sitting between them. The germline V gene encodes CDR1 SEHNR and CDR2 FQNEAQ (reference sequence). CDR3 length equals 15 residues.

The DNA of the CDR3 is TGTGCCAGCAGTGACAGGGGAGTTCGGGCCTACGAGCAGTACTTC. This encodes CASSDRGVRAYEQYF. The chain employs TRBV28 and TRBJ2-7, with 8 bases lining up with TRBD1. The CDR3 has 15 residues. Unmatched junction bases numbered 8, after V lost 5 bases and J lost 2 bases. Germline values: CDR1 MDHEN, CDR2 SYDVKM.

The V call is TRBV6-1, the J call TRBJ2-2, with 8 bases aligning to TRBD1. Germline loops: CDR1 MNHNS, CDR2 SASEGT. With V trimmed by 0 bases and J by 0 bases, 3 bases remained unmatched. This CDR3 spans 17 amino acids. The CDR3 region is CASSEAQGAANTGELFF. DNA for the CDR3: TGTGCCAGCAGTGAAGCGCAGGGGGCAGCGAACACCGGGGAGCTGTTTTTT.

This clone was detected only a few times. The rearrangement uses TRBV6-2 or TRBV6-3 and TRBJ1-3, with 12 bases aligning to TRBD1. CDR1 MNHEY and CDR2 SVGEGT come from the germline V gene. The trim removed 4 bases at V and 4 bases at J, leaving 8 bases unmatched. The CDR3 is made up of 17 amino acids. The CDR3 nucleotides read TGTGCCAGCAGTTCCCCGGGACAGGGGGCTCAAGGAAACACCATATATTTT. Translation: CASSSPGQGAQGNTIYF.

V and J are TRBV27 and TRBJ2-1; TRBD2 matches at 9 bases. The CDR3 is 15 amino acids. Losses at the gene ends were 3 bases for V and 6 bases for J; bases not matched to a gene: 6. CDR1 is MNHEY, CDR2 SMNVEV, per germline (reference sequence). CDR3 amino acids: CASSFGAGGFNEQFF. The CDR3 bases are TGTGCCAGCAGTTTCGGAGCGGGGGGATTCAATGAGCAGTTCTTC.